The 12 T cell receptor beta chains below all came from one sample that was sequenced in a study of identical twins. TCRdb processed the 5' RACE reads anew with MiXCR; each CDR3 protein has one entry. The sample lists roughly 690,000 distinct CDR3 sequences; 6% to 6.5% were seen once. Sequencing was done on a sample of naive T cells sorted from blood. These receptors were collected from a man younger than 35 in good health.

V and J are TRBV4-1 and TRBJ1-1; D is possibly TRBD1 (6 bases). Trimming took 0 bases from V and 1 from J, leaving 12 bases between them. The CDR3 contains 16 residues. Looked up from germline, CDR1 is MGHRA and CDR2 is YSYEKL. CDR3 loop: CASSQDWGRGNTEAFF. The CDR3 DNA sequence: TGCGCCAGCAGCCAAGATTGGGGCAGGGGGAACACTGAAGCTTTCTTT.

This chain links TRBV6-5 with TRBJ2-1, with 9 bases matching TRBD2. Germline CDR1 reads MNHEY; CDR2 reads SVGAGI. The CDR3 is made up of 17 amino acids. V lost 2 bases to trimming and J lost 2 bases; unmatched junction nucleotides: 7. CDR3 loop: CASSYPRLAGTYNEQFF. The DNA for the CDR3 is TGTGCCAGCAGTTACCCCCGCCTAGCGGGGACCTACAATGAGCAGTTCTTC.

Notes on this clonotype: An end of the junction does not agree with germline; a read error may underlie this. This chain uses TRBV5-1 with TRBJ2-1; D ambiguous. Germline V lookup: CDR1 SGHRS, CDR2 YFSETQ. The CDR3 covers 15 residues. CDR3 region: CASSLVDSPYNERFF. The CDR3 DNA is TGCGCCAGCAGCCTAGTGGATTCTCCCTACAATGAGCGGTTCTTC. The full variable domain, with the rest looked up from reference TRBV5-1 and TRBJ2-1, is KAGVTQTPRYLIKTRGQQVTLSCSPISGHRSVSWYQQTPGQGLQFLFEYFSETQRNKGNFPGRFSGRQFSNSRSEMNVSTLELGDSALYLCASSLVDSPYNERFFGPGTRLTVL.

This clonotype was counted at least ten times. The V call is TRBV10-3, the J call TRBJ2-2; D gene unclear. V gave up 0 bases and J gave up 7 bases, with 15 bases separating them. CDR1 ENHRY and CDR2 SYGVKD come from the germline V gene. The CDR3 spans 16 residues. In nucleotides, the CDR3 is TGTGCCATCAGTGAGTCGAAACCAGGAGTGAACGGGGAGCTGTTTTTT. Protein: CAISESKPGVNGELFF.

This clonotype was seen ten or more times. The CDR3 nucleotides read TGTGCCAGCAGGAGGGGGAGAAGTGAGCAGTTCTTC. It encodes CASRRGRSEQFF. The rearrangement uses TRBV12-3 or TRBV12-4 and TRBJ2-1, with D tentatively TRBD1 (6 bases). V lost 6 bases and J lost 9, with 12 bases in between. This CDR3 comprises 12 residues.

This clonotype has ten or more counts. V and J are TRBV7-9 and TRBJ2-4; D may correspond to TRBD1 or TRBD2 (5 bases each). Germline values: CDR1 SEHNR, CDR2 FQNEAQ (reference sequence). V was trimmed by 5 bases and J by 0 bases, leaving 14 bases between them. This CDR3 has 16 residues. The CDR3 region has the DNA TGTGCCAGCAGCCTAGGGGACGGAATAGCCAAAAACATTCAGTACTTC. It yields the protein CASSLGDGIAKNIQYF.

Ten or more counts support this clonotype. This chain uses TRBV13 with TRBJ2-5; no clear D. The V end lost 3 bases, the J end lost 5 bases, and 7 bases lay between the germline ends. This CDR3 comprises 12 residues. CDR1 PRHDT and CDR2 FYEKMQ come from the germline V gene (reference sequence). CDR3 nucleotides: TGTGCCAGCAGCTTCGGTGCGGAGACCCAGTACTTC. This translates into CASSFGAETQYF.

There are many counts of this clonotype. The chain couples TRBV6-1 to TRBJ1-1, with 7 bases identical to TRBD1. The CDR3 contains 13 residues. The germline V gene has CDR1 MNHNS and CDR2 SASEGT. V shed 10 bases and J 2 bases; nucleotides not matched to a gene: 7. In DNA form, the CDR3 reads TGTGCCACCTGGACAGGTACTAACACTGAAGCTTTCTTT. Translated, it gives CATWTGTNTEAFF.

In this sample, this clonotype turned up a few times. The chain is built from TRBV24-1 and TRBJ2-1, with 13 positions matching TRBD2. The CDR3 sequence is 17 residues long. CDR1 KGHDR and CDR2 SFDVKD come from the germline V gene. J gave up 0 bases and V 4 bases, and 2 bases lay outside the gene matches. The CDR3 loop reads CATSDWTSGSSYNEQFF. The CDR3 bases are TGTGCCACCAGTGACTGGACTAGCGGGAGCTCCTACAATGAGCAGTTCTTC.

This clonotype was observed many times. The CDR3 sequence: CASSAGTGETYEQYV. The CDR3 coding sequence is TGTGCCAGCAGCGCAGGGACAGGGGAAACCTACGAGCAGTACGTC. The genes are TRBV5-4 and TRBJ2-7, with TRBD1 identical over 10 bases. V shed 4 bases and J 2 bases; nucleotides not matched to a gene: 6. Germline V lookup: CDR1 SGHNT, CDR2 YYREEE (reference sequence). CDR3 length: 15 residues.

Many counts were recorded for this clonotype. This chain joins TRBV5-6 and TRBJ2-5; D not resolved. V was clipped by 6 bases and J by 12 bases, with 18 bases between them. Germline assignment: CDR1 SGHDT and CDR2 YYEEEE. The CDR3 sequence is 12 residues long. The CDR3: CASTRFGRYKYF. The CDR3 bases are TGTGCCAGCACTCGATTCGGCCGATACAAGTACTTC. The full variable domain, rest sourced from reference TRBV5-6 and TRBJ2-5, is DAGVTQSPTHLIKTRGQQVTLRCSPKSGHDTVSWYQQALGQGPQFIFQYYEEEERQRGNFPDRFSGHQFPNYSSELNVNALLLGDSALYLCASTRFGRYKYFGPGTRLLVL.

This clonotype appeared many times. The chain employs TRBV6-5 and TRBJ2-5; possible D gene TRBD2, 5 bases. CDR3 length: 14 amino acids. Germline V lookup: CDR1 MNHEY, CDR2 SVGAGI. The V end was cut by 2 bases, the J end by 2 bases, with 9 bases between. CDR3 sequence (DNA): TGTGCCAGCAGTTACCAACTAGGGCAAGAGACCCAGTACTTC. It codes for CASSYQLGQETQYF.